This T cell receptor beta chain was captured by sequencing in a study of identical twins. Notes on the study in general: Whereas memory repertoires showed no such difference, abundant cord blood beta clonotypes carried fewer insertions.

This CDR3 is built from 16 residues. V lost 5 bases, J lost 8 bases, and 12 bases stayed unmatched. The V gene's germline CDR1 is MDHEN and CDR2 SYDVKM. On this clonotype itself: Its antigen is not known.

Healthy Caucasian individuals made up all the donors. Via MiXCR, TCRdb re-called the 5' RACE reads, giving one row per CDR3 protein. The sample carries approximately 470,000 distinct CDR3 sequences, over 12% recorded once. This sample also appeared in a second study, on yellow fever vaccine responses in identical twins.

The specimen was CD4+ T cells sorted from blood. The rearrangement links TRBV28 to TRBJ2-4; 10 nucleotides line up with TRBD2. The TCR comes from a young woman in good health. The CDR3 nucleotides read TGTGCCAGCAGTCCGACAGCGGGAGGGCCGTTAGACATTCAGTACTTC. Translated: CASSPTAGGPLDIQYF. The variable domain in full, with the rest retrieved from reference TRBV28 and TRBJ2-4, is DVKVTQSSRYLVKRTGEKVFLECVQDMDHENMFWYRQDPGLGLRLIYFSYDVKMKEKGDIPEGYSVSREKKERFSLILESASTNQTSMYLCASSPTAGGPLDIQYFGAGTRLSVL.